This section outlines one T cell receptor beta chain sequence together with its context. Here immunoSEQ multiplex PCR was the method, and the copy in TCRdb shows in-frame clones only, minus some. This table has fewer than 100,000 clones, about 90% appearing once. The sample belongs to a study of blood T cell repertoires in COVID-19. The overall study: Acute and convalescent COVID-19 samples came from the United States, Italy and Spain.

The CDR3 runs 16 residues. In germline, CDR1 is MDHEN, CDR2 SYDVKM. Trimming at V came to 7 bases and at J to 2 bases, leaving 5 bases not matched to a gene. J is TRBJ1-6 and V is TRBV28; 10 bases line up with TRBD1. The material sequenced was peripheral blood. The sequence derives from a human donor with acute or convalescent COVID-19. The donor label of this sample is uncertain. The CDR3 loop reads CASTGQGGTYNSPLHF. DNA of the CDR3: TGTGCCAGCACCGGACAGGGGGGTACCTATAATTCACCCCTCCACTTT.